This entry features one TCR beta chain sequence. Antigen specificity is unknown. This sample was included in a study of response to subunit inactivated influenza vaccine. General study points: Only a handful of new T cells, the authors suggested, are recruited with each seasonal influenza vaccination.

TCRdb reprocessed the RT-PCR reads with MiXCR, giving one entry per CDR3 protein. The profile covers about 190,000 distinct CDR3 sequences, with around 14% appearing a single time and roughly 24% taken by the ten largest. V was cut by 1 base and J by 7 bases, with 4 bases left in between. The CDR3 covers 12 residues. Per germline, CDR1 SEHNR and CDR2 FQNEAQ (reference sequence). The origin of this receptor is a man over 45 who received an inactivated influenza vaccine. The sequenced sample was CD8+ T cells sorted from PBMCs, obtained about 5 days after vaccination. V usage is TRBV7-9 and J usage is TRBJ1-4; D call uncertain. CDR3 DNA: TGTGCCAGCAGCTTAGTTCTTGAAAAACTGTTTTTT. Protein sequence: CASSLVLEKLFF.